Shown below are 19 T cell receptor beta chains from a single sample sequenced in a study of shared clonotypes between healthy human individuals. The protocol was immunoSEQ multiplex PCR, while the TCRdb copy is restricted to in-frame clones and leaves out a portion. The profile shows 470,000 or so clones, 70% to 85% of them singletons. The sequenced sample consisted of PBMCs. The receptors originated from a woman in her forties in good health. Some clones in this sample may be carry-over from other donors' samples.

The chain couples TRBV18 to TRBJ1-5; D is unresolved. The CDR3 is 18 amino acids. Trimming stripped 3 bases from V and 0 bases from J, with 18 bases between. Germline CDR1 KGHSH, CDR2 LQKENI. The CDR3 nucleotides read TGTGCCAGCTCACCGGCTGGGTTAAGGCTAAGTAGCAATCAGCCCCAGCATTTT. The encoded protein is CASSPAGLRLSSNQPQHF. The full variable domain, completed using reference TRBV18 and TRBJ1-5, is NAGVMQNPRHLVRRRGQEARLRCSPMKGHSHVYWYRQLPEEGLKFMVYLQKENIIDESGMPKERFSAEFPKEGPSILRIQQVVRGDSAAYFCASSPAGLRLSSNQPQHFGDGTRLSIL.

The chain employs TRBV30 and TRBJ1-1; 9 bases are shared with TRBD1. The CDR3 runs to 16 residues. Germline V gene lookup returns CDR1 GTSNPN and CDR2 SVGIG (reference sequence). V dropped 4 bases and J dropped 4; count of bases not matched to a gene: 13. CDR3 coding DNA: TGTGCCTGGATTTGGACAGGGGCTTCGAGATCCACTGAAGCTTTCTTT. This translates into CAWIWTGASRSTEAFF.

DNA of the CDR3: TGTGCCAGCTCAGCGGGGGTTAGCAATCAGCCCCAGCATTTT. Translating gives CASSAGVSNQPQHF. This chain connects TRBV18 to TRBJ1-5, with D tentatively TRBD1 (5 bases). The CDR3 extends over 14 amino acids. The V gene lost 5 bases and the J gene lost 0 bases, with 8 bases spanning the gap. Germline loops: CDR1 KGHSH, CDR2 LQKENI.

CDR3 in DNA: TGTGCCAGTAGTATACAGGGGGCTAACTCCTACGAGCAGTACTTC. Translation gives CASSIQGANSYEQYF. The gene calls are TRBV19 and TRBJ2-7; 8 bases map to TRBD1. Germline CDR1 LNHDA, CDR2 SQIVND (reference sequence). The junction had 3 bases not matched to a gene; V was cut back by 2 bases and J by 0 bases. The CDR3 runs 15 residues.

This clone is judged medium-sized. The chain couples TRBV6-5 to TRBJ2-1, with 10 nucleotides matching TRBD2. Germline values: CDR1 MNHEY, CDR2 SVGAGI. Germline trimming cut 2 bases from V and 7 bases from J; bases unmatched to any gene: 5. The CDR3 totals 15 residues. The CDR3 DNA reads TGTGCCAGCAGTTACGGACTAGCGGCGTGGAATGAGCAGTTCTTC. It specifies CASSYGLAAWNEQFF.

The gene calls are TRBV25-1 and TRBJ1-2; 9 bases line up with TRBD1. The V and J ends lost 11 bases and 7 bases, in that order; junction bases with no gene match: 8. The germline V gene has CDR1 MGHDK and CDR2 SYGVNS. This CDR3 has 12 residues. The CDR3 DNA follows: TGTGCCGGGCAGGGACAGGGAGGTGGCTACACCTTC. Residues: CAGQGQGGGYTF.

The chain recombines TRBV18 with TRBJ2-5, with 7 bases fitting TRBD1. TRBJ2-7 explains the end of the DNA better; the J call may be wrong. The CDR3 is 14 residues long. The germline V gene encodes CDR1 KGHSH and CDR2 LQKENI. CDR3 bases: TGTGCCAGCTCACCGGATGGACAGGCCTACGAGCAGTACTTC. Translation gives CASSPDGQAYEQYF.

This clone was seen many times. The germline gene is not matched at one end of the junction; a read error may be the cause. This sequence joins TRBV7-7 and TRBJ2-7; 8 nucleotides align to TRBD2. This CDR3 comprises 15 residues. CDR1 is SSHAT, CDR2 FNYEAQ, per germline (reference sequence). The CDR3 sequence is CASSLAAGGYYEQYF. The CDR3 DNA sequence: TGTGCTAGCAGCCTAGCTGCGGGAGGCTACTACGAGCAGTACTTC.

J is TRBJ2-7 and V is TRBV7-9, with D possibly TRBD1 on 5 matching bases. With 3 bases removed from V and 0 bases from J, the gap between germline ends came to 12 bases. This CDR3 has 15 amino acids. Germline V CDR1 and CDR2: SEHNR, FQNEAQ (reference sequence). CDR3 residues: CASSFSAGPSYEQYF. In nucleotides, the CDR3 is TGTGCCAGCAGCTTTTCGGCAGGGCCCTCCTACGAGCAGTACTTC.

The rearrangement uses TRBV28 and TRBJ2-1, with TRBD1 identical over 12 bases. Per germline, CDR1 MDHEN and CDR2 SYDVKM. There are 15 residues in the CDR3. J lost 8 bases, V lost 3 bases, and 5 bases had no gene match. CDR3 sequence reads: CASSFEGQGADEQFF. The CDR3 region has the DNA TGTGCCAGCAGTTTTGAGGGACAGGGGGCAGATGAGCAGTTCTTC.

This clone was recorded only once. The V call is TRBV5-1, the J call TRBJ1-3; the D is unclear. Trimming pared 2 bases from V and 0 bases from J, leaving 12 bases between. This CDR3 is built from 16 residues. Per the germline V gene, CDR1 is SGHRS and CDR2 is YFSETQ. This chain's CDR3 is CASSLPDASSGNTIYF. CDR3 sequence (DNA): TGCGCCAGCAGCTTACCCGACGCCTCCTCTGGAAACACCATATATTTT.

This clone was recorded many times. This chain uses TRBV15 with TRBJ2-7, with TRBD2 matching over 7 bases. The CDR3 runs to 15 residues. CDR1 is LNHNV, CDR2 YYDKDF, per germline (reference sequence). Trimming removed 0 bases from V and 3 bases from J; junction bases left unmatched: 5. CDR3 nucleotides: TGTGCCACCAGCAGAGATAGGGAGGGCCGCTACGAGCAGTACTTC. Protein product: CATSRDREGRYEQYF.

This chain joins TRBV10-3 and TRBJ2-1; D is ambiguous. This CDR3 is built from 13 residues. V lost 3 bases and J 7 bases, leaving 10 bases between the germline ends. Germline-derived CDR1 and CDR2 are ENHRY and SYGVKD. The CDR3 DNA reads TGTGCCATCAGTGATATTACCACGAATGAGCAGTTCTTC. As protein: CAISDITTNEQFF.

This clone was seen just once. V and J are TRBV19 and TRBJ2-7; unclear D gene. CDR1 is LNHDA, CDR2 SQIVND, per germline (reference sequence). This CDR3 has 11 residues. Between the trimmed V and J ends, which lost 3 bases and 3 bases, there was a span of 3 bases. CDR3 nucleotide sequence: TGTGCCAGTAGTATGGGCTACGAGCAGTACTTC. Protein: CASSMGYEQYF.

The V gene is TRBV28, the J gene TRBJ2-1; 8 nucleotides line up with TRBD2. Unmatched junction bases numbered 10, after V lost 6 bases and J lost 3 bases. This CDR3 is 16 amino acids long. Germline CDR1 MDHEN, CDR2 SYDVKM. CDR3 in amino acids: CASSSFGTRIYNEQFF. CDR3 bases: TGTGCCAGCAGCTCTTTCGGGACTAGAATCTACAATGAGCAGTTCTTC.

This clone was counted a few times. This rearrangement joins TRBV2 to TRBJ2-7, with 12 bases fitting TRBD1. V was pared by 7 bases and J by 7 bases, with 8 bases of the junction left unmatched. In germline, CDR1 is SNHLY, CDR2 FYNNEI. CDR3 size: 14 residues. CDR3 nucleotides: TGTGCCAGCACCCCGGGACAGGGGGCGTGGGAGCAGTACTTC. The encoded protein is CASTPGQGAWEQYF. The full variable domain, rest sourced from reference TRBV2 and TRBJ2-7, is EPEVTQTPSHQVTQMGQEVILRCVPISNHLYFYWYRQILGQKVEFLVSFYNNEISEKSEIFDDQFSVERPDGSNFTLKIRSTKLEDSAMYFCASTPGQGAWEQYFGPGTRLTVT.

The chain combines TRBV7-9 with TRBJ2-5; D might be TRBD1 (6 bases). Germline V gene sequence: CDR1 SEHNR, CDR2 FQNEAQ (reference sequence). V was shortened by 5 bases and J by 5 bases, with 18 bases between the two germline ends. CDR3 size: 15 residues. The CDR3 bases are TGTGCCAGCAGCCCTACCGCAGGGGTTGTGGAGACCCAGTACTTC. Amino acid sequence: CASSPTAGVVETQYF.

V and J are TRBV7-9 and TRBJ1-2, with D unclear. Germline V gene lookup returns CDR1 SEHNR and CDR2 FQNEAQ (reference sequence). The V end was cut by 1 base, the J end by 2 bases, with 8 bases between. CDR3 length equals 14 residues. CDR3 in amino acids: CASSLGQSNYGYTF. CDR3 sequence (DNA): TGTGCCAGCAGCTTAGGCCAGTCAAACTATGGCTACACCTTC.

The CDR3 loop reads CASSFGEDQPQHF. CDR3 DNA sequence: TGCGCCAGCAGCTTCGGGGAAGATCAGCCCCAGCATTTT. The V and J genes are TRBV5-1 and TRBJ1-5; D not certain. Germline V gives CDR1 SGHRS, CDR2 YFSETQ. The CDR3 loop spans 13 amino acids. Trimming shortened V by 2 bases and J by 5 bases, and 8 bases separated the two germline ends.